This T cell receptor beta chain was recorded in a study of beta chain features in type 1 diabetes. Findings and caveats of the study: Across patients, naive, central memory and Treg TCRB repertoires exhibited apparently greater similarity than was observed across healthy donors. Fewer insertions but more deletions were seen at VDJ junctions in type 1 diabetes patients. Shorter TCRB CDR3s, moderately but significantly so, marked every one of the four CD4+ subsets in Type 1 diabetes patients.

CDR3 length: 16 amino acids. Via CD45RO/CCR7/CD25/CD127/CD95/CD27, cells of the CD4+ naive, central memory, regulatory and stem cell-like memory subsets were sorted. Every isolated RNA sample was fully reverse transcribed, so sequencing captured expressed TCRB transcripts. The assay was immunoSEQ multiplex PCR, and TCRdb's table has in-frame clones only and misses some. Counted here are around 170,000 clones, 9% to 10% occurring once; the ten biggest clones make up about 0.75%. This clone was counted a few times. The antigen remains unidentified. The chain is built from TRBV21-1 and TRBJ2-1; the table calls TRBD2, which could not be checked here. TRBV21-1 is assigned pseudogene status. The source material was central memory CD4+ T cells from blood. This TCR was recovered from a woman aged 30 to 39 with type 1 diabetes. The CDR3 is CASSNLSSAIYNEQFF. The CDR3 DNA is TGTGCCAGCAGCAACCTGTCTAGCGCCATTTACAATGAGCAGTTCTTC.